These T cell receptor beta chains were read from a single sample in a study of beta chain features in type 1 diabetes. TCRdb keeps only in-frame clones here, not all; method: immunoSEQ multiplex PCR. Of under 400,000 clones listed, 12% to 15% are singletons. Sequenced input: central memory CD4+ T cells from blood. The receptors come from a man younger than 45 in good health. CDR3s include the opening cysteine and the closing phenylalanine or tryptophan. D genes are given only for firm matches. A row's size may be missing; if present it is once, few, many or a size class.

J gene | V gene | D gene | clone size | CDR3 DNA | CDR3 protein
TRBJ1-2 | TRBV14 | TRBD1 | - | TGTGCCAGCAGCCGAATTGGACAGGCTAACTATGGCTACACCTTC | CASSRIGQANYGYTF
TRBJ2-3 | TRBV5-4 | TRBD2 | few | TGCGCCAGCAGCCAAGGGAGTAGCGGGGGGGTGGCAGATACGCAGTATTTT | CASSQGSSGGVADTQYF
TRBJ1-3 | TRBV5-1 | - | few | TGCGCCAGCAGCTTGGATGAGGGGGGCTCCGGAAACACCATATATTTT | CASSLDEGGSGNTIYF
TRBJ2-5 | TRBV4-2 | TRBD2 | few | TGTGCCAGCAGCCGCATGGGGGGGGTACAAGAGACCCAGTACTTC | CASSRMGGVQETQYF
TRBJ1-2 | TRBV2 | TRBD1 | few | TGTGCCAGCCGTGATGGGCAGGGGGACGGCTATGGCTACACCTTC | CASRDGQGDGYGYTF
TRBJ2-1 | TRBV11-3 | TRBD2 | few | TGTGCCAGCAGCCGAAGACTAGCGGGGGACAATGAGCAGTTCTTC | CASSRRLAGDNEQFF
TRBJ2-3 | TRBV9 | - | few | TGTGCCAGCAGCGTAGACCCCACTAGCCATTATACGCAGTATTTT | CASSVDPTSHYTQYF
TRBJ2-2 | TRBV4-3 | TRBD2 | few | TGCGCCAGCAGCCAAGAAGGAGCGGGAGCGCCCGGGGAGCTGTTTTTT | CASSQEGAGAPGELFF
TRBJ2-1 | TRBV13 | - | - | TGTGCCAGCAGTTCGACCAGGGTCGGGGGCGATGAGCAGTTCTTC | CASSSTRVGGDEQFF
TRBJ1-2 | TRBV7-8 | - | few | TGTGCCAGCAGCCCACCCTCCTATGGCTACACCTTC | CASSPPSYGYTF
TRBJ1-5 | TRBV6-5 | - | - | TGTGCCAGCAGCTGGATACAGGATCAGCCCCAGCATTTT | CASSWIQDQPQHF
TRBJ1-2 | TRBV4-1 | - | many | TGCGCCAGCAGCCAAGATTTAGACACTGGCTACACCTTC | CASSQDLDTGYTF
TRBJ2-7 | TRBV18 | - | many | TGTGCCAGCTCACCAGAATCCTACGAGCAGTACTTC | CASSPESYEQYF
TRBJ2-5 | TRBV6-6 | - | - | TGTGCCAGCAGTTTGGTTTACCAAGAGACCCAGTACTTC | CASSLVYQETQYF
TRBJ1-6 | TRBV7-9 | - | few | TGTGCCAGCAGCTTAGGGGGCTCAGGACTCACACCCCTCCACTTT | CASSLGGSGLTPLHF
TRBJ1-3 | TRBV4-1 | - | few | TGCGCCAGCAGCCAAGCAGCAGGGCTTCACTCTGGAAACACCATATATTTT | CASSQAAGLHSGNTIYF
TRBJ2-2 | TRBV2 | TRBD1 | - | TGTGCCAGCAGCTACAGGGGCGGGACCGGGGAGCTGTTTTTT | CASSYRGGTGELFF
TRBJ2-6 | TRBV27 | - | few | TGTGCCAGCAGACAGGGAGGCGGGGCCAACGTCCTGACTTTC | CASRQGGGANVLTF
TRBJ1-3 | TRBV4-2 | - | few | TGTGCCAGCAGCCAAGATAGCAGGGGAGCAGCTGGAAACACCATATATTTT | CASSQDSRGAAGNTIYF
TRBJ2-3 | TRBV11-3 | TRBD2 | - | TGTGCCAGCAGCTTAGGCACTAGCGGATACACAGATACGCAGTATTTT | CASSLGTSGYTDTQYF
TRBJ2-3 | TRBV27 | - | few | TGTGCCAGCAGTTTAGGCGGGATGAGCACAGATACGCAGTATTTT | CASSLGGMSTDTQYF
TRBJ1-1 | TRBV30 | - | - | TGTGCCTGGAGGGCTAATCATTATAACACTGAAGCTTTCTTT | CAWRANHYNTEAFF
TRBJ2-1 | TRBV11-3 | TRBD2 | few | TGTGCCAGCAGCTCGACTAGCACGGAGTTCTTC | CASSSTSTEFF
TRBJ1-3 | TRBV19 | - | - | TGTGCCAGTAGTCCCGGGACAAATCTTCGAAACACCATATATTTT | CASSPGTNLRNTIYF
TRBJ2-5 | TRBV14 | - | - | TGTGCCAGCAGCCCACGACAGTTCCAAGAGACCCAGTACTTC | CASSPRQFQETQYF
TRBJ1-1 | TRBV7-9 | TRBD1 | few | TGTGCCAGCAGCTTACCTCCGCGGACAGGGGGCGCGTGGCGAACTGAAGCTTTCTTT | CASSLPPRTGGAWRTEAFF
TRBJ2-3 | TRBV14 | - | few | TGTGCCAGCAGCCAAGCTACCGGTGGGGGAACGCAGTATTTT | CASSQATGGGTQYF
TRBJ2-1 | TRBV5-6 | TRBD2 | - | TGTGCCAGCAGCCGTAGCGGGGGGTACAATGAGCAGTTCTTC | CASSRSGGYNEQFF
TRBJ2-3 | TRBV2 | TRBD1 | - | TGTGCCAGCACCAGGACAGGCCCCACAGATACGCAGTATTTT | CASTRTGPTDTQYF
TRBJ2-3 | TRBV7-2 | TRBD2 | few | TGTGCCAGCAGCTTTGCGGGGGGGCGATTAGATACGCAGTATTTT | CASSFAGGRLDTQYF
TRBJ1-6 | TRBV6-1 | TRBD1 | - | TGTGCCAGCAGTAACCTCGGGACAGCGAATTCACCCCTCCACTTT | CASSNLGTANSPLHF